This TCR beta chain came from a study of T cells after yellow fever vaccination. This CDR3 comprises 14 residues. CDR1 and CDR2 (germline): SQVTM, ANQGSEA. J gave up 1 base and V 8 bases, and 9 bases lay outside the gene matches. This clonotype was counted between two and nine times. A universal primer site and UMIs were added as TCR cDNA was made by 5'RACE template switching. From the 5' RACE reads, TCRdb called clonotypes with MiXCR, one entry per CDR3 protein. The table lists some 340,000 distinct CDR3 sequences, 4.1% of them singletons. The sequenced sample was PBMCs, obtained 5 days after the yellow fever booster vaccination. This receptor was identified in a man aged 18 to 30 who received the YFV17D yellow fever vaccine. The V and J genes are TRBV29-1 and TRBJ2-3, with 7 bases fitting TRBD1. The CDR3, as DNA: TGCAGCTCGACAGGGACGGTAGGCACAGATACGCAGTATTTT. It translates to CSSTGTVGTDTQYF.